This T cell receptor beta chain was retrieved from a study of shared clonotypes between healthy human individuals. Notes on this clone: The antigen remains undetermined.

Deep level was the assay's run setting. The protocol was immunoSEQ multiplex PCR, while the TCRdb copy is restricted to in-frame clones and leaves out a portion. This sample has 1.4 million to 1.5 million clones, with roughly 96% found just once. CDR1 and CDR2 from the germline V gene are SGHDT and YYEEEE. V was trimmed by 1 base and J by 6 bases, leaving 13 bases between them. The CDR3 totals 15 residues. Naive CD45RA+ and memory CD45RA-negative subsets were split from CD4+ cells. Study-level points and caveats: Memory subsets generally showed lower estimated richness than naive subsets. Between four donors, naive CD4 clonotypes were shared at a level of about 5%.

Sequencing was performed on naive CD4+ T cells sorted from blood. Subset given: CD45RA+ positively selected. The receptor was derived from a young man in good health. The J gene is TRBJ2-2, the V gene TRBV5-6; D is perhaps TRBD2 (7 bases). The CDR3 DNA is TGTGCCAGCAGCTTGAGGGGGAGGGCCCCCGGGGAGCTGTTTTTT. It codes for CASSLRGRAPGELFF. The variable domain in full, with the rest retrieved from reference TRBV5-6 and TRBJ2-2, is DAGVTQSPTHLIKTRGQQVTLRCSPKSGHDTVSWYQQALGQGPQFIFQYYEEEERQRGNFPDRFSGHQFPNYSSELNVNALLLGDSALYLCASSLRGRAPGELFFGEGSRLTVL.